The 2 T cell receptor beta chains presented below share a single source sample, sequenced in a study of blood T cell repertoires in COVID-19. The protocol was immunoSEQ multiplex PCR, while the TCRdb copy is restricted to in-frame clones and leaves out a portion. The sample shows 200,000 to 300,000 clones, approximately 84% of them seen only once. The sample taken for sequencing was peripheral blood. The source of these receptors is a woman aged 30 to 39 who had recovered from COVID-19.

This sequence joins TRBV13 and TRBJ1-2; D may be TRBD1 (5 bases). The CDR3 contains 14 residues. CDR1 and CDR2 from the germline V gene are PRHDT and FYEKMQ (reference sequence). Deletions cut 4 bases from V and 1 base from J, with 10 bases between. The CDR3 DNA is TGTGCCAGCAGCTCCGGGGGGTATAACTATGGCTACACCTTC. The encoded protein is CASSSGGYNYGYTF.

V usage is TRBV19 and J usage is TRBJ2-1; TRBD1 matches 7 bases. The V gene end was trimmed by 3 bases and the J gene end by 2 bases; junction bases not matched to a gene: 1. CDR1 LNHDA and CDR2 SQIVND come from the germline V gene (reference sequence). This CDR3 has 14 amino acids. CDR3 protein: CASSIGTAYNEQFF. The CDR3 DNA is TGTGCCAGTAGTATCGGGACAGCCTACAATGAGCAGTTCTTC. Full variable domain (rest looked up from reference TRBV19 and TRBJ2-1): DGGITQSPKYLFRKEGQNVTLSCEQNLNHDAMYWYRQDPGQGLRLIYYSQIVNDFQKGDIAEGYSVSREKKESFPLTVTSAQKNPTAFYLCASSIGTAYNEQFFGPGTRLTVL.